This T cell receptor beta chain was documented in a study of blood T cell repertoires in COVID-19. Trimming removed 3 bases from V and 8 bases from J, with 7 bases in between. CDR1 is SGHAT and CDR2 is FQNNGV in the germline V gene. The CDR3 extends over 11 amino acids. Two negative PCRs, clearance, or symptom resolution were required of recovered Cohort 3 donors. Authors' processing steps: How many nucleated cells were present was estimated from reference gene primer amplification. Assay: immunoSEQ multiplex PCR; the TCRdb copy retains only in-frame clones and omits some. V, J and clone size reflect that table, while D and trimming were determined from the DNA. The sample holds around 170,000 clones; about 80% are singletons and the top ten take approximately 12%. This clone was seen only once.

The receptor comes from a man aged 50-59 years who had recovered from COVID-19. This chain uses TRBV11-2 with TRBJ1-2; D not certain. Sequencing used PBMCs or T cells enriched from blood (not recorded which). The CDR3 protein is CASSFAGGYTF. In nucleotides, the CDR3 is TGTGCCAGCAGCTTCGCGGGGGGCTACACCTTC.